This T cell receptor beta chain was sequenced during a study of CD8 T cells in ankylosing spondylitis. This clonotype has just a few counts. What it binds is not known. General study points: Disease-associated clones were reportedly significantly overrepresented in matched ankylosing spondylitis synovial fluid. Ankylosing spondylitis blood seemed to carry a telltale TCR beta motif made of several highly homologous variants. In reactive arthritis synovial fluid and blood, some motif variants had been reported before. CD8+ disease-linked clones were present at relatively low frequencies in blood.

In TCRdb, the 5' RACE reads were re-called with MiXCR into one record per CDR3 protein. The data contain 250,000 to 350,000 distinct CDR3 sequences, 20% of them seen just once; the ten biggest clones take up 7.8%. The germline V gene encodes CDR1 DFQATT and CDR2 SNEGSKA (reference sequence). Trimming cost V 3 bases and J 8 bases; bases outside gene matches: 5. The CDR3 consists of 14 residues. The sequencing input was blood, either unsorted or a sorted T cell fraction (not recorded which). V gene TRBV20-1 combines with J gene TRBJ1-6, with 9 positions matching TRBD1. The origin of this receptor is a male donor with ankylosing spondylitis or in good health (not recorded which). CDR3 amino acids: CSASRGQGDSPLHF. The CDR3 DNA reads as TGCAGTGCTAGCCGGGGACAGGGCGATTCACCCCTCCACTTT.